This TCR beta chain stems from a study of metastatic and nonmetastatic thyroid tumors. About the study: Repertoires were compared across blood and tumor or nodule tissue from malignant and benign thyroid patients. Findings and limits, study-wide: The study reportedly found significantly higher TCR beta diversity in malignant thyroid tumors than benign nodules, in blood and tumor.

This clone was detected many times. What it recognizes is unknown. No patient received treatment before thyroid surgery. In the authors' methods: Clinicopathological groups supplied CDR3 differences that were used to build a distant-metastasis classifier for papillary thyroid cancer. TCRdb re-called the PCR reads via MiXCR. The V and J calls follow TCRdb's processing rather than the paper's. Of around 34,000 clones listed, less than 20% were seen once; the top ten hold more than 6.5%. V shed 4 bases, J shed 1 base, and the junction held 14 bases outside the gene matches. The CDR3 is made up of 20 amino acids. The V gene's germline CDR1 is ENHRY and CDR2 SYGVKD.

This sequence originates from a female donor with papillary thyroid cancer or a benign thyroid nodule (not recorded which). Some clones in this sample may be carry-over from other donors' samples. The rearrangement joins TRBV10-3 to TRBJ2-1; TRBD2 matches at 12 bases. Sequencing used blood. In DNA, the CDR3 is TGTGCCATCAGTGCAGCTAGCGGGAGGGCCCCCAGTAGTTCCTACAATGAGCAGTTCTTC. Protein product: CAISAASGRAPSSSYNEQFF.